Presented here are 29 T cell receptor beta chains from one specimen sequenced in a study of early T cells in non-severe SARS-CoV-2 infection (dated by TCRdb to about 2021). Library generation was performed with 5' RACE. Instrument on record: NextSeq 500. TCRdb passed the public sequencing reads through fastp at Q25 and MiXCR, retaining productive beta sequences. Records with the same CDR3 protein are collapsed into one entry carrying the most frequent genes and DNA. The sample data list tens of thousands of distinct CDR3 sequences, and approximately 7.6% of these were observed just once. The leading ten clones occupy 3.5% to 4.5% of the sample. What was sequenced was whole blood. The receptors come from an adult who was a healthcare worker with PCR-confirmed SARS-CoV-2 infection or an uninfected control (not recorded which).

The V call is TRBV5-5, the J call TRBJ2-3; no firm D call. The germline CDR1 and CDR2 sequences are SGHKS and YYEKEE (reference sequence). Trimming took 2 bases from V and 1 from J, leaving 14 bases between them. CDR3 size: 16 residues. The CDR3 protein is CASSFAVSRGTDTQYF. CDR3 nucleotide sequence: TGTGCCAGCAGCTTTGCAGTATCGCGAGGCACAGATACGCAGTATTTT.

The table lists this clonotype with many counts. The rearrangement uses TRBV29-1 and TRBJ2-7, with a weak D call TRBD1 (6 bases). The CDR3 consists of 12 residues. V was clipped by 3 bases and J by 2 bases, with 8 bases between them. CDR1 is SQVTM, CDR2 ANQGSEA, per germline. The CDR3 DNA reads TGCAGCGTTGAGACAGGAGCCTACGAGCAGTACTTC. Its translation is CSVETGAYEQYF.

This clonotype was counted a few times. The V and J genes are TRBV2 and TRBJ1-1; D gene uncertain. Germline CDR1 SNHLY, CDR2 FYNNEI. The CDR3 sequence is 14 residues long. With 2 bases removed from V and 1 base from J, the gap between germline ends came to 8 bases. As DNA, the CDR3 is TGTGCCAGCAGTGAAAGGCAGCGGAACACTGAAGCTTTCTTT. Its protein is CASSERQRNTEAFF.

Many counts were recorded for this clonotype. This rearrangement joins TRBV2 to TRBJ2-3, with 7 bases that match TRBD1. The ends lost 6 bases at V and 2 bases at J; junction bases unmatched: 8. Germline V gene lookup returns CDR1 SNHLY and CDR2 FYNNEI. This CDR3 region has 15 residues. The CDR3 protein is CASRAPGQLTDTQYF. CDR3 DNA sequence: TGTGCCAGCAGGGCCCCGGGACAGCTCACAGATACGCAGTATTTT. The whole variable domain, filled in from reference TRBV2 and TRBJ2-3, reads EPEVTQTPSHQVTQMGQEVILRCVPISNHLYFYWYRQILGQKVEFLVSFYNNEISEKSEIFDDQFSVERPDGSNFTLKIRSTKLEDSAMYFCASRAPGQLTDTQYFGPGTRLTVL.

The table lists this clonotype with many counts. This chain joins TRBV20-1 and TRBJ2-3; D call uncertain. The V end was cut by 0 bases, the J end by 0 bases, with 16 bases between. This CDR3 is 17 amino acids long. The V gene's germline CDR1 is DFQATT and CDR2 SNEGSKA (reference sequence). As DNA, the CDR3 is TGCAGTGCTAGAGATCTCAGAAGGGCACGGAGCACAGATACGCAGTATTTT. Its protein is CSARDLRRARSTDTQYF.

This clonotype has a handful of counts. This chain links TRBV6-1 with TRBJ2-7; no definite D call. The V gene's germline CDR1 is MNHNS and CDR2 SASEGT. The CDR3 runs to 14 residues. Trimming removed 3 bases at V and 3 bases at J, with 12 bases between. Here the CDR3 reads CASSEQTIYYEQYF. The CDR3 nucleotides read TGTGCCAGCAGTGAGCAGACAATCTACTACGAGCAGTACTTC.

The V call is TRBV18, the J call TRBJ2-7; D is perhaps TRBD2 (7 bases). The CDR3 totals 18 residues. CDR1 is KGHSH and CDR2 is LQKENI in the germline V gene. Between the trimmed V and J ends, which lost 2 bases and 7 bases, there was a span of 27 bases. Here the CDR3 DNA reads TGTGCCAGCTCACCAACTGGGGGCCTAGGGACTACCCGGGGAGAGCAGTACTTC. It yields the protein CASSPTGGLGTTRGEQYF.

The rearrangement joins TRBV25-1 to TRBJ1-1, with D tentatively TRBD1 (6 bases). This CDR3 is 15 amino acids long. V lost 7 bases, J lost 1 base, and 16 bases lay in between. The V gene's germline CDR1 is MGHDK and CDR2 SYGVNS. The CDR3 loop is CASTERGRGNTEAFF. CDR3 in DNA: TGTGCCAGCACCGAGAGGGGGAGGGGGAACACTGAAGCTTTCTTT.

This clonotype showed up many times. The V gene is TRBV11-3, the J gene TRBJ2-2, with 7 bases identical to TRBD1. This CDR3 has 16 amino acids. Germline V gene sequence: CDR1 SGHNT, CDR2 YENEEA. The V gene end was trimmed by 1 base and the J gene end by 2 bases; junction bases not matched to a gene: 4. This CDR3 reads CASSLVHRGNTGELFF. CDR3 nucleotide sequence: TGTGCCAGCAGCTTAGTTCACAGGGGCAACACCGGGGAGCTGTTTTTT.

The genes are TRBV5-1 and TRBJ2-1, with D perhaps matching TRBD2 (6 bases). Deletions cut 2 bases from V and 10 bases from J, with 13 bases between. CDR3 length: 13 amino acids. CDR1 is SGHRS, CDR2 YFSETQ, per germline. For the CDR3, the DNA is TGCGCCAGCAGCTTTTCGGGGGATGGGGAGCAGTTCTTC. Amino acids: CASSFSGDGEQFF.

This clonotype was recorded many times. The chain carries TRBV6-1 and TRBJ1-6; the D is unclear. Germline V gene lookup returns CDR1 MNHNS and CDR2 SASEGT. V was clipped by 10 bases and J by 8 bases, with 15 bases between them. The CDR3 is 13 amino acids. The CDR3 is CANSVGPDSPLHF. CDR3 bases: TGTGCCAACTCGGTAGGGCCGGATTCACCCCTCCACTTT.

The CDR3 protein is CASSLNSVNTGELFF. CDR3 nucleotide sequence: TGCGCCAGCAGCCTTAATAGCGTGAACACCGGGGAGCTGTTTTTT. This sequence joins TRBV5-1 and TRBJ2-2; maybe TRBD2 (5 bases). Trimming removed 4 bases at V and 1 base at J, with 11 bases between. This CDR3 has 15 residues. Germline V CDR1 and CDR2: SGHRS, YFSETQ.

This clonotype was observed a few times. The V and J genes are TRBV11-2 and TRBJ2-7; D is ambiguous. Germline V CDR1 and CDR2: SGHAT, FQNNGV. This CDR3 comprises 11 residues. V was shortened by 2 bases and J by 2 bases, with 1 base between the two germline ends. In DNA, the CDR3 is TGTGCCAGCAGCTTAACCTACGAGCAGTACTTC. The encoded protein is CASSLTYEQYF.

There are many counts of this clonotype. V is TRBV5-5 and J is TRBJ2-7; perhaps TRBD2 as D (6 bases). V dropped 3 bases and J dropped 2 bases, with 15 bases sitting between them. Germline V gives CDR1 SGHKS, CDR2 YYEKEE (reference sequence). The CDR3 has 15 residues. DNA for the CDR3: TGTGCCAGCAGCTCGGAGGGGACGTCTACCTACGAGCAGTACTTC. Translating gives CASSSEGTSTYEQYF. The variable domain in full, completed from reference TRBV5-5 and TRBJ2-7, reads DAGVTQSPTHLIKTRGQQVTLRCSPISGHKSVSWYQQVLGQGPQFIFQYYEKEERGRGNFPDRFSARQFPNYSSELNVNALLLGDSALYLCASSSEGTSTYEQYFGPGTRLTVT.

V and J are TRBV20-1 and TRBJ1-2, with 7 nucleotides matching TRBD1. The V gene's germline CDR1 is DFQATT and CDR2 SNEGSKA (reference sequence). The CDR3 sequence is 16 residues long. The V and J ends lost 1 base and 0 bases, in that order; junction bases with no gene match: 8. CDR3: CSARGGPGQSNYGYTF. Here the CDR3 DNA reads TGCAGTGCTAGAGGGGGGCCGGGACAGTCTAACTATGGCTACACCTTC.

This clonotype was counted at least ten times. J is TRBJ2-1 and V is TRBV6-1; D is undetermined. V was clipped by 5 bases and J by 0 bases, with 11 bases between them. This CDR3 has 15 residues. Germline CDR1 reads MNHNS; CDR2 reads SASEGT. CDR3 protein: CASSFMESSYNEQFF. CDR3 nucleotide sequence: TGTGCCAGCAGTTTTATGGAAAGCTCCTACAATGAGCAGTTCTTC.

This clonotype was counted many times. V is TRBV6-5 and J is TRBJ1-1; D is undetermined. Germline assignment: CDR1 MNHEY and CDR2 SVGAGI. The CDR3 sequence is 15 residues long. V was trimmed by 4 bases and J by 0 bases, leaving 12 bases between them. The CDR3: CASSSRSHMNTEAFF. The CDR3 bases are TGTGCCAGCAGTTCCCGGTCCCACATGAACACTGAAGCTTTCTTT.

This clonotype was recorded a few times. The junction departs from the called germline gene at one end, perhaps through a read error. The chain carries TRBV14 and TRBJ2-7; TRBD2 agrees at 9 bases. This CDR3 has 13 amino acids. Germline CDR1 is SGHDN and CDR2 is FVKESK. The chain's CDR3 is CASSQDISGSIGF. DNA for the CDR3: TGTGCCAGCAGCCAAGATATTAGCGGGAGCATCGGGTTC.

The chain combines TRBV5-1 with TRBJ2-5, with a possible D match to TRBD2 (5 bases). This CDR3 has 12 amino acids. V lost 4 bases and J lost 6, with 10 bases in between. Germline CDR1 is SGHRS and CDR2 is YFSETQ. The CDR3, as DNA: TGCGCCAGCAGCCCCGGGGAGAAGACCCAGTACTTC. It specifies CASSPGEKTQYF.

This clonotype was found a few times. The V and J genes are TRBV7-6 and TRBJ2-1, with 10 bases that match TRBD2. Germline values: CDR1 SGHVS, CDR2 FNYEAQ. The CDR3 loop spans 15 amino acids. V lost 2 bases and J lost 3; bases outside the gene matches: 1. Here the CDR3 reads CASSLKREGYNEQFF. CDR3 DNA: TGTGCCAGCAGCTTAAAGCGGGAGGGCTACAATGAGCAGTTCTTC.

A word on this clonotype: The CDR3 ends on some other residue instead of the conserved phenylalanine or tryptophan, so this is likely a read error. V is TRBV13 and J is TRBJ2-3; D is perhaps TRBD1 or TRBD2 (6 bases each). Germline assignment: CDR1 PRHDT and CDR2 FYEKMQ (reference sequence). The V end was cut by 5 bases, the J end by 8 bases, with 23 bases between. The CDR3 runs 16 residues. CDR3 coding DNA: TGTGCCAGCAGCGTACAGGGAGGAGGATCTTTACTTACGCAGTATTTA. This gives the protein CASSVQGGGSLLTQYL.

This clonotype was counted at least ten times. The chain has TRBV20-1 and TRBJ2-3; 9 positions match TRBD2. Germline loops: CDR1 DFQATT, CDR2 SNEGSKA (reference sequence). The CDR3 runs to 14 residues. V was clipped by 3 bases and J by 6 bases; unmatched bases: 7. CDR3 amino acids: CSASSGLAGDTQYF. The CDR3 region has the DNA TGCAGTGCTAGTTCGGGACTAGCAGGGGATACGCAGTATTTT.

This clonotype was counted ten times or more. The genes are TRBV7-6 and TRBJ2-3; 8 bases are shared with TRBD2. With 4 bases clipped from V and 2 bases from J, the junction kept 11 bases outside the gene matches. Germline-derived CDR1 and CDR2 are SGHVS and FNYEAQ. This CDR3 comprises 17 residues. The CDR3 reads CASSSDPAGGPTDTQYF. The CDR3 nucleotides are TGTGCCAGCAGCTCCGACCCGGCGGGGGGACCCACAGATACGCAGTATTTT.

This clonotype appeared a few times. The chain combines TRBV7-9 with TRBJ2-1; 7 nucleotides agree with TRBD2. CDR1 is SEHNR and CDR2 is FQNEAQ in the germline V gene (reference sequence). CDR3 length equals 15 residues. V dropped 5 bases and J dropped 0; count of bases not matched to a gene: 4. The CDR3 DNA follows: TGTGCCAGCAGCCCAGCGGGACCCTCCTACAATGAGCAGTTCTTC. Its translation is CASSPAGPSYNEQFF.

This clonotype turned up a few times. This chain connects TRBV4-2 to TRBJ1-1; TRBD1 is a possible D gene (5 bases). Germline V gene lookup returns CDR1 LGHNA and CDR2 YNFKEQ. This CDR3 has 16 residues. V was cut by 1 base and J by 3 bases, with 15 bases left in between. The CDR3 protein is CASSQAEGRIDTEAFF. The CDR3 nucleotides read TGTGCCAGCAGCCAAGCCGAGGGGCGCATAGACACTGAAGCTTTCTTT.

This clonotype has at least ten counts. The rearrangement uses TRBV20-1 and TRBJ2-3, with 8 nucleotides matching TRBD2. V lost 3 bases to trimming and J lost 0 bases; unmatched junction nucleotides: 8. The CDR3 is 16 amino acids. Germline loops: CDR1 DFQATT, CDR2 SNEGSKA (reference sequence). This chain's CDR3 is CSARAFQRGSTDTQYF. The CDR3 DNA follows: TGCAGTGCTAGGGCTTTTCAGCGGGGGAGCACAGATACGCAGTATTTT.

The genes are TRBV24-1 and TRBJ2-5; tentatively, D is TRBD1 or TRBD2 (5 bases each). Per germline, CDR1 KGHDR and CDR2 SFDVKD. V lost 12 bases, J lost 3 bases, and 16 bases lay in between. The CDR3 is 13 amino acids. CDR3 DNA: TGTGCCCCCGGGACCGAGAAGAAAGAGACCCAGTACTTC. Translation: CAPGTEKKETQYF.

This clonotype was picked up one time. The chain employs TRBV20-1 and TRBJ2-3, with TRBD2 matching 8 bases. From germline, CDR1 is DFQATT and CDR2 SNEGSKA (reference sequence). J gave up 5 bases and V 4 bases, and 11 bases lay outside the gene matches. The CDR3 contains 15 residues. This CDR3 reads CSANEAGDSLDTQYF. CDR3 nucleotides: TGCAGTGCTAACGAAGCGGGGGACTCGTTAGATACGCAGTATTTT.

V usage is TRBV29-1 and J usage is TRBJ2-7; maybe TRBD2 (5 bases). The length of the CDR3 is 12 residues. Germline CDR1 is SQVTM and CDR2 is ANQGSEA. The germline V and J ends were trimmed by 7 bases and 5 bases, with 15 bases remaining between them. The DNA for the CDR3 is TGCAGCGCCTTCTCGGGGATCCACGAGCAGTACTTC. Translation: CSAFSGIHEQYF.